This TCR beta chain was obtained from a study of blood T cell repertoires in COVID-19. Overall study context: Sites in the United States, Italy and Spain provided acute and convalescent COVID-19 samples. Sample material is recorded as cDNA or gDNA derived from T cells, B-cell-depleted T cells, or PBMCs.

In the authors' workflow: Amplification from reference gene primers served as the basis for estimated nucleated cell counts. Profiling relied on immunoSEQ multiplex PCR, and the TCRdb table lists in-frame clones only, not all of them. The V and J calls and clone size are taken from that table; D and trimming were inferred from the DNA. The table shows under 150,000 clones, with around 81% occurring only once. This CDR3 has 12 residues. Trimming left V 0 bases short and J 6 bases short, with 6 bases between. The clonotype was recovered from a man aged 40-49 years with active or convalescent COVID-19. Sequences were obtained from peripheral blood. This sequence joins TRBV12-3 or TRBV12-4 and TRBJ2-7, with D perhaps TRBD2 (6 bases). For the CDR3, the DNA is TGTGCCAGCAGTTTAGCGGGGGGCGAGCAGTACTTC. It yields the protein CASSLAGGEQYF.